Shown below are 12 T cell receptor beta chains from a single sample sequenced in a study of T cell responses to AZD1222 COVID-19 vaccine. Clones were sequenced by immunoSEQ multiplex PCR, and TCRdb holds only the in-frame ones, with some missing. This table has some 200,000 clones, 92% appearing once. The sequences come from peripheral blood, collected on day 0 of AZD1222 vaccination. Receptor source: an adult in good health.

The chain links TRBV19 to TRBJ2-1; the D call may be TRBD1 or TRBD2 (5 bases each). The germline CDR1 and CDR2 sequences are LNHDA and SQIVND (reference sequence). CDR3 length: 13 amino acids. V was trimmed by 3 bases and J by 7 bases, leaving 10 bases between them. CDR3: CASSIWDLNEQFF. CDR3 coding DNA: TGTGCCAGTAGTATCTGGGACCTAAATGAGCAGTTCTTC.

The chain joins TRBV6-5 to TRBJ1-2; 7 bases are shared with TRBD1. CDR1 is MNHEY and CDR2 is SVGAGI in the germline V gene. J was trimmed by 3 bases and V by 6 bases; bases with no gene match: 7. This CDR3 spans 14 amino acids. The CDR3 is CASSPRGGYYGYTF. The CDR3 region has the DNA TGTGCCAGCAGCCCCAGGGGGGGTTACTATGGCTACACCTTC.

This chain joins TRBV29-1 and TRBJ2-3; possible D gene TRBD2, 6 bases. V lost 6 bases, J lost 0 bases, and 13 bases lay in between. The CDR3 consists of 14 residues. The germline CDR1 and CDR2 sequences are SQVTM and ANQGSEA. CDR3 sequence (DNA): TGCAGCGTCGAGGGACTCGGGAGCACAGATACGCAGTATTTT. Its protein is CSVEGLGSTDTQYF.

This chain links TRBV10-2 with TRBJ2-7; D not certain. V was shortened by 2 bases and J by 3 bases, with 2 bases between the two germline ends. The CDR3 runs to 11 residues. Germline-derived CDR1 and CDR2 are WSHSY and SAAADI. CDR3 protein: CASSEDYEQYF. The CDR3 DNA follows: TGCGCCAGCAGTGAGGACTACGAGCAGTACTTC.

The chain combines TRBV19 with TRBJ1-1, with D uncertain. Germline V gene lookup returns CDR1 LNHDA and CDR2 SQIVND (reference sequence). Trimming pared 4 bases from V and 1 base from J, leaving 4 bases between. The CDR3 sequence is 12 residues long. CDR3 amino acids: CASSNRNTEAFF. DNA for the CDR3: TGTGCCAGTAGTAACAGGAACACTGAAGCTTTCTTT.

The chain recombines TRBV6-5 with TRBJ2-1; D unresolved. V was shortened by 4 bases and J by 4 bases, with 14 bases between the two germline ends. Germline loops: CDR1 MNHEY, CDR2 SVGAGI. The CDR3 is 15 residues long. CDR3 DNA sequence: TGTGCCAGCAGTTTAAAACCAAGTCGGTACAATGAGCAGTTCTTC. Translating gives CASSLKPSRYNEQFF.

This rearrangement joins TRBV7-3 to TRBJ1-2; 12 nucleotides align to TRBD1. The CDR3 covers 15 residues. J was trimmed by 4 bases and V by 2 bases; bases with no gene match: 2. The germline CDR1 and CDR2 sequences are SGHTA and FQGTGA. The CDR3 nucleotides read TGTGCCAGCAGCTTACGGGACAGGGGGCTCTATGGCTACACCTTC. Amino acid sequence: CASSLRDRGLYGYTF.

The chain employs TRBV18 and TRBJ2-5; D is undetermined. V was cut by 0 bases and J by 4 bases, with 6 bases left in between. Germline-derived CDR1 and CDR2 are KGHSH and LQKENI. CDR3 length: 13 residues. For the CDR3, the DNA is TGTGCCAGCTCACCACCGCTTACAGAGACCCAGTACTTC. Its translation is CASSPPLTETQYF.

The chain links TRBV6-5 to TRBJ2-3; either TRBD1 or TRBD2 may supply D (6 bases each). Germline V CDR1 and CDR2: MNHEY, SVGAGI. V lost 0 bases and J 6 bases, leaving 13 bases between the germline ends. This CDR3 has 15 amino acids. CDR3 loop: CASSYSSGAPDTQYF. The CDR3 nucleotides read TGTGCCAGCAGTTACTCTTCGGGGGCTCCCGATACGCAGTATTTT.

This clone was observed a few times. The chain employs TRBV7-2 and TRBJ2-3; no firm D call. CDR1 and CDR2 from the germline V gene are SGHTA and FQGNSA. The V end lost 5 bases, the J end lost 2 bases, and 8 bases lay between the germline ends. The CDR3 contains 13 residues. CDR3 in amino acids: CASSGVFTDTQYF. In DNA, the CDR3 is TGTGCCAGCAGCGGGGTCTTCACAGATACGCAGTATTTT.

The chain uses TRBV12-3 or TRBV12-4 and TRBJ1-4; D unclear. This CDR3 has 11 residues. The V end was cut by 6 bases, the J end by 8 bases, with 7 bases between. DNA for the CDR3: TGTGCCAGCAGCCAACGAGAAAAACTGTTTTTT. Amino acids: CASSQREKLFF.

As concerns this clone: Other DNA variants within this sample encode the same CDR3. V is TRBV4-1 and J is TRBJ2-7; 14 positions agree with TRBD2. Per the germline V gene, CDR1 is MGHRA and CDR2 is YSYEKL. This CDR3 spans 16 amino acids. V lost 9 bases to trimming and J lost 7 bases; unmatched junction nucleotides: 14. CDR3 region: CASSNSGTSGRGEQYF. CDR3 DNA sequence: TGCGCCAGTAGCAACTCCGGGACTAGCGGGAGAGGTGAGCAGTACTTC.